These 23 T cell receptor beta chains were all obtained from the same sample, sequenced in a study of low-dose radiotherapy and immunotherapy resistance in tumors. Sample time point: before trial treatment. TRAV- and TRBV-specific primers were used for first-strand cDNA, which covered alpha and beta chains. TCR amplification used 20 to 25 PCR cycles, a constant-region primer and a V-primer adapter. TCRdb re-called the reads through MiXCR, storing one row per CDR3 protein. The repertoire holds tens of thousands of distinct CDR3 sequences, with roughly a sixth as singletons. This material consisted of PBMCs, taken before treatment. Receptors were obtained from a male donor with prostate cancer.

This clonotype was counted many times. V gene TRBV12-3 or TRBV12-4 combines with J gene TRBJ2-2; D might be TRBD1 or TRBD2, each matching 5 bases. The CDR3 runs 15 residues. Trimming pared 6 bases from V and 5 bases from J, leaving 16 bases between. CDR3 sequence reads: CASSPRDGNTGELFF. The CDR3 bases are TGTGCCAGCAGCCCCAGGGACGGAAATACCGGGGAGCTGTTTTTT.

This clonotype occurred many times. V and J are TRBV4-1 and TRBJ2-3; D call uncertain. Trimming cost V 5 bases and J 0 bases, with 9 bases left between them. The CDR3 is made up of 14 amino acids. The V gene's germline CDR1 is MGHRA and CDR2 YSYEKL. CDR3 sequence: CASSAEASTDTQYF. The CDR3 nucleotides are TGCGCCAGCAGCGCAGAGGCTAGCACAGATACGCAGTATTTT.

This clonotype was observed at least ten times. J is TRBJ1-1 and V is TRBV19; 10 bases map to TRBD1. This CDR3 has 15 residues. The trim removed 7 bases at V and 4 bases at J, leaving 9 bases unmatched. Germline V gives CDR1 LNHDA, CDR2 SQIVND (reference sequence). As DNA, the CDR3 is TGTGCCAGTACGGGACAGGGGCTCCGGGCCACTGAAGCTTTCTTT. It codes for CASTGQGLRATEAFF.

This chain links TRBV5-1 with TRBJ2-5; D is undetermined. This CDR3 has 13 amino acids. Trimming left V 0 bases short and J 4 bases short, with 7 bases between. In germline, CDR1 is SGHRS, CDR2 YFSETQ. CDR3 DNA sequence: TGCGCCAGCAGCTTGGACTCGGTAGAGACCCAGTACTTC. It encodes CASSLDSVETQYF.

The chain has TRBV29-1 and TRBJ2-5, with 11 bases identical to TRBD2. The ends lost 5 bases at V and 2 bases at J; junction bases unmatched: 7. Germline values: CDR1 SQVTM, CDR2 ANQGSEA. This CDR3 has 15 residues. CDR3: CSVSGTSGQQETQYF. The DNA of the CDR3 is TGCAGCGTTTCCGGGACTAGCGGCCAACAAGAGACCCAGTACTTC.

This clonotype was counted many times. The chain uses TRBV3-1 and TRBJ2-3; D is unresolved. CDR1 and CDR2 (germline): LGHDT, YNNKEL (reference sequence). The V end was cut by 0 bases, the J end by 4 bases, with 11 bases between. The CDR3 extends over 15 amino acids. CDR3 DNA sequence: TGTGCCAGCAGCCAAGAAACTTCAGAGGCAGATACGCAGTATTTT. Translated, it gives CASSQETSEADTQYF.

This clonotype has a count of ten or more. The chain links TRBV20-1 to TRBJ2-1, with 8 bases fitting TRBD2. The CDR3 has 14 residues. The V segment lost 2 bases and the J segment 5 bases; nucleotides outside the gene matches: 5. CDR1 and CDR2 from the germline V gene are DFQATT and SNEGSKA (reference sequence). The CDR3 DNA is TGCAGTGCTAGAAAGTCTAGCGGGCACAATGAGCAGTTCTTC. As protein: CSARKSSGHNEQFF.

This clonotype was detected ten times or more. CDR3: CASSLGVTGWSGNTIYF. CDR3 coding DNA: TGTGCCAGCAGCTTAGGGGTAACAGGGTGGTCTGGAAACACCATATATTTT. The J gene is TRBJ1-3, the V gene TRBV7-2; D is perhaps TRBD1 (6 bases). The CDR3 extends over 17 amino acids. In germline, CDR1 is SGHTA, CDR2 FQGNSA. V lost 1 base to trimming and J lost 1 base, with 14 bases between them. The full variable domain, completed using reference TRBV7-2 and TRBJ1-3, is GAGVSQSPSNKVTEKGKDVELRCDPISGHTALYWYRQSLGQGLEFLIYFQGNSAPDKSGLPSDRFSAERTGGSVSTLTIQRTQQEDSAVYLCASSLGVTGWSGNTIYFGEGSWLTVV.

Of note for this clonotype: It may be a read error: a sequence one base away is much more abundant. This likely comes from a read error, as the CDR3 has no conserved phenylalanine or tryptophan at its end. The DNA of the CDR3 is TGTGCCAGCCAATCTAGAGGACAGGGGCCGGACTATGGCTACACCTAC. This gives the protein CASQSRGQGPDYGYTY. The rearrangement joins TRBV5-3 to TRBJ1-2, with 9 bases matching TRBD1. TRBV5-3 is an ORF, and what it does is uncertain. Trimming at V came to 8 bases and at J to 3 bases, leaving 14 bases not matched to a gene. The length of the CDR3 is 16 residues.

This clonotype was counted at least ten times. The chain uses TRBV13 and TRBJ2-7; D unresolved. Trimming cost V 0 bases and J 5 bases, with 2 bases left between them. Germline V gene sequence: CDR1 PRHDT, CDR2 FYEKMQ (reference sequence). There are 11 residues in the CDR3. The CDR3 bases are TGTGCCAGCAGCTTAGGGAACGAGCAGTACTTC. It translates to CASSLGNEQYF.

At least ten counts were recorded for this clonotype. V gene TRBV7-3 combines with J gene TRBJ1-1; 9 nucleotides agree with TRBD1. The germline V gene has CDR1 SGHTA and CDR2 FQGTGA. This CDR3 has 15 residues. The trim removed 1 base at V and 2 bases at J, leaving 2 bases unmatched. The CDR3 loop is CASSLMTGGNTEAFF. The CDR3 nucleotides are TGTGCCAGCAGCTTAATGACAGGGGGTAACACTGAAGCTTTCTTT. The full variable domain, rest sourced from reference TRBV7-3 and TRBJ1-1, is GAGVSQTPSNKVTEKGKYVELRCDPISGHTALYWYRQSLGQGPEFLIYFQGTGAADDSGLPNDRFFAVRPEGSVSTLKIQRTERGDSAVYLCASSLMTGGNTEAFFGQGTRLTVV.

As concerns this clonotype: This is likely a read error, given that the CDR3 carries no conserved phenylalanine or tryptophan at its end. The DNA is left out, because the CDR3 cannot be placed on it with certainty; the CDR3 is given as TCRdb lists it. V and J are TRBV6-5 and TRBJ2-5; the table's TRBD2 call for D was not verified on the DNA. CDR1 is MNHEY, CDR2 SVGAGI, per germline. The CDR3 comprises 10 residues, both ends counted. CDR3 residues: CASSYSSEAG.

This sequence joins TRBV6-2 or TRBV6-3 and TRBJ2-4, with TRBD2 matching 11 bases. This CDR3 is built from 19 residues. J lost 7 bases, V lost 7 bases, and 21 bases had no gene match. Germline assignment: CDR1 MNHEY and CDR2 SVGEGT. CDR3 amino acids: CASNPLAGENTGAGNIQYF. The DNA for the CDR3 is TGTGCCAGCAACCCACTAGCGGGGGAGAACACCGGGGCCGGGAACATTCAGTACTTC.

This clonotype was picked up many times. The V and J genes are TRBV5-1 and TRBJ1-1; D is uncertain. Germline V CDR1 and CDR2: SGHRS, YFSETQ. Deletions cut 6 bases from V and 5 bases from J, with 11 bases between. CDR3 size: 12 residues. CDR3 sequence reads: CASKLGNTEAFF. CDR3 in DNA: TGCGCCAGCAAGTTAGGGAATACTGAAGCTTTCTTT.

In this sample, this clonotype turned up many times. The genes are TRBV25-1 and TRBJ1-2, with D perhaps matching TRBD1 (6 bases). The germline CDR1 and CDR2 sequences are MGHDK and SYGVNS. V gave up 8 bases and J gave up 3 bases, with 10 bases separating them. The CDR3 is 12 residues long. CDR3 sequence reads: CASGGGDYGYTF. The CDR3 DNA follows: TGTGCCAGCGGGGGGGGCGACTATGGCTACACCTTC.

This clonotype was found many times. V and J are TRBV18 and TRBJ2-3; 12 bases agree with TRBD2. J gave up 2 bases and V 3 bases, and 9 bases lay outside the gene matches. The CDR3 is 18 amino acids. Per germline, CDR1 KGHSH and CDR2 LQKENI. For the CDR3, the DNA is TGTGCCAGCTCACCGACTAGCGGGGGCCCGGATTCCACAGATACGCAGTATTTT. It is translated as CASSPTSGGPDSTDTQYF.

The chain combines TRBV27 with TRBJ1-1; TRBD1 matches at 8 bases. V dropped 3 bases and J dropped 7; count of bases not matched to a gene: 10. CDR1 and CDR2 from the germline V gene are MNHEY and SMNVEV (reference sequence). The CDR3 is 15 amino acids. CDR3 loop: CASSLHRGGVGEAFF. In nucleotides, the CDR3 is TGTGCCAGCAGTTTGCACAGGGGGGGCGTCGGTGAAGCTTTCTTT.

This clonotype appeared many times. This chain connects TRBV5-1 to TRBJ2-3, with D unresolved. Trimming shortened V by 1 base and J by 2 bases, and 5 bases separated the two germline ends. This CDR3 contains 13 residues. CDR1 and CDR2 from the germline V gene are SGHRS and YFSETQ. In DNA, the CDR3 is TGCGCCAGCAGCTTGAGATTCACAGATACGCAGTATTTT. Its protein is CASSLRFTDTQYF.

The chain is built from TRBV2 and TRBJ2-7; TRBD2 is a possible D gene (6 bases). Germline V gene data show CDR1 as SNHLY and CDR2 as FYNNEI. V dropped 8 bases and J dropped 0 bases, with 8 bases sitting between them. The length of the CDR3 is 12 residues. CDR3: CASVGGSYEQYF. CDR3 coding DNA: TGTGCCAGCGTCGGGGGCTCCTACGAGCAGTACTTC.

There are many counts of this clonotype. V gene TRBV7-6 combines with J gene TRBJ2-3; either TRBD1 or TRBD2 may fit D (6 bases each). This CDR3 has 18 residues. Germline V CDR1 and CDR2: SGHVS, FNYEAQ. V was shortened by 1 base and J by 0 bases, with 17 bases between the two germline ends. This CDR3 reads CASSLGRGAISSTDTQYF. The CDR3 nucleotides read TGTGCCAGCAGCTTAGGGAGGGGGGCGATTAGTAGCACAGATACGCAGTATTTT.

This clonotype showed up many times. This sequence joins TRBV19 and TRBJ2-1; 9 nucleotides agree with TRBD2. CDR1 and CDR2 from the germline V gene are LNHDA and SQIVND (reference sequence). Unmatched junction bases numbered 3, after V lost 3 bases and J lost 0 bases. This CDR3 spans 16 amino acids. The CDR3 bases are TGTGCCAGTAGTATGGGCGGGGGGGCCTCCTACAATGAGCAGTTCTTC. It yields the protein CASSMGGGASYNEQFF.

This clonotype was detected ten times or more. The chain uses TRBV11-3 and TRBJ2-2; 10 positions match TRBD1. The CDR3 extends over 16 amino acids. CDR1 and CDR2 from the germline V gene are SGHNT and YENEEA. The V gene end was trimmed by 5 bases and the J gene end by 5 bases; junction bases not matched to a gene: 8. The chain's CDR3 is CASSQTPGQGTGELFF. The CDR3 coding sequence is TGTGCCAGCAGCCAGACACCGGGACAGGGGACCGGGGAGCTGTTTTTT.

Concerning this clonotype: A far larger clone is a single base away, which makes a read error likely. The chain couples TRBV6-8 to TRBJ2-5; the D gene could be TRBD1 or TRBD2 (5 bases each). Germline V CDR1 and CDR2: MNHGY, SAAAGT. This CDR3 contains 14 residues. CDR3 DNA sequence: TGTGCCAGCAGTGATAGGCCAGGGAGAGAGACCCAGCACTTC. Amino acid sequence: CASSDRPGRETQHF.